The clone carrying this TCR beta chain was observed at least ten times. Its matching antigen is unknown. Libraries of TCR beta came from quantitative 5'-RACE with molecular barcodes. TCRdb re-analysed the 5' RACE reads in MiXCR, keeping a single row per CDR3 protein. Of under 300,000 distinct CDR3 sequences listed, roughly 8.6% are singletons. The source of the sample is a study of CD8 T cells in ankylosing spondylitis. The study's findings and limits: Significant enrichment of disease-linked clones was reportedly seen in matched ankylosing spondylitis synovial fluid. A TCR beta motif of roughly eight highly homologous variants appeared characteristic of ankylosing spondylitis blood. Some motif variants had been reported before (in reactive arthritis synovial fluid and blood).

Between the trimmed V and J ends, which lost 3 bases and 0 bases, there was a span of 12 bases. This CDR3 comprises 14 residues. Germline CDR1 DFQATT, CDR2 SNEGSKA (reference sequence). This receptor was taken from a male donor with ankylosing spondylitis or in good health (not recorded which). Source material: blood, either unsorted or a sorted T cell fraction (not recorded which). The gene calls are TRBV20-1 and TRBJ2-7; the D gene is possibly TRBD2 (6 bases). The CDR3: CSARPRLVSYEQYF. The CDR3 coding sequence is TGCAGTGCTAGGCCCAGACTAGTCTCCTACGAGCAGTACTTC.